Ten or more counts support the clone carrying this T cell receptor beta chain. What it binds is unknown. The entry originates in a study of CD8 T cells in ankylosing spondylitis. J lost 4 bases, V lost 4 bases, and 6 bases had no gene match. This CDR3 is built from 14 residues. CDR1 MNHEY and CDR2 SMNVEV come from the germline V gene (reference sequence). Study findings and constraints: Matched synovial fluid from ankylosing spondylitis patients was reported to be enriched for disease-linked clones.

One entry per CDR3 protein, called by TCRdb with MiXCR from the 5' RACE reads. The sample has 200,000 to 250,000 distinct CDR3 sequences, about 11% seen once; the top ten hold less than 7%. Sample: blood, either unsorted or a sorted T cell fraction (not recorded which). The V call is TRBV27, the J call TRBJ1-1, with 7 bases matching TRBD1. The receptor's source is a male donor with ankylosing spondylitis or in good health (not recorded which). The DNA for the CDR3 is TGTGCCAGCAGTTCTCTTCCAGGGGGCACTGAAGCTTTCTTT. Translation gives CASSSLPGGTEAFF.